This paragraph covers one T cell receptor (beta chain) sequence. No antigen is known for it. This sample stems from a study of early T cells in non-severe SARS-CoV-2 infection. Study-level results: VDJdb-based annotation leaned toward anti-spike CD8 responses and missed private and CD4 specificities.

Unique molecular identifiers were added to individual cDNA molecules. A single record per CDR3 protein comes from TCRdb applying MiXCR to the 5' RACE reads. The table lists more than 90,000 distinct CDR3 sequences, about 13% of them singletons. Sequencing was carried out using whole blood. This TCR derives from an adult who was a healthcare worker with PCR-confirmed SARS-CoV-2 infection or an uninfected control (not recorded which).

In DNA form, the CDR3 reads TGTGCCAGCAGCGTCCTAATAGCGGGGGGGTACAATGAGCAGTTCTTC. Translated, it gives CASSVLIAGGYNEQFF. J is TRBJ2-1 and V is TRBV9; 11 bases fit TRBD2. After removal of 2 bases from V and 4 bases from J, the junction contained 5 bases not matched to a gene. Germline lookup yields CDR1 SGDLS and CDR2 YYNGEE. The CDR3 has 16 residues. Full variable domain (rest looked up from reference TRBV9 and TRBJ2-1): DSGVTQTPKHLITATGQRVTLRCSPRSGDLSVYWYQQSLDQGLQFLIQYYNGEERAKGNILERFSAQQFPDLHSELNLSSLELGDSALYFCASSVLIAGGYNEQFFGPGTRLTVL.